This TCR beta chain was identified in a study of Ad26.COV2.S vaccination and SARS-CoV-2 variants. General study points: Vaccinated and placebo-treated recipients had similar non-spike TCR breadth.

Regarding this clone: No antigen is known for it.

TCRdb keeps only in-frame clones here, not all; method: immunoSEQ multiplex PCR. The sample includes approximately 410,000 clones, over 80% of them seen just once. The germline gives CDR1 LNHDA, CDR2 SQIVND (reference sequence). Trimming removed 4 bases from V and 3 bases from J, with 10 bases in between. The CDR3 length is 13 residues. This sample's treatment: some 20 received Ad26.COV2.S at low or high dose, single or two shots; about 5 received placebo; per-sample allocation not given. Day 63 after the first injection of vaccine or placebo was the sampling time. This TCR derives from a person between 18 and 59 years old who received the Ad26.COV2.S COVID-19 vaccine or a placebo. The chain joins TRBV19 to TRBJ2-7; the D gene is possibly TRBD2 (5 bases). The sequencing here drew on peripheral blood, taken in a trial of Ad26.COV2.S vaccine versus placebo. The CDR3 reads CASSNGEHYEQYF. The CDR3 DNA reads TGTGCCAGTAGTAACGGGGAACACTACGAGCAGTACTTC.